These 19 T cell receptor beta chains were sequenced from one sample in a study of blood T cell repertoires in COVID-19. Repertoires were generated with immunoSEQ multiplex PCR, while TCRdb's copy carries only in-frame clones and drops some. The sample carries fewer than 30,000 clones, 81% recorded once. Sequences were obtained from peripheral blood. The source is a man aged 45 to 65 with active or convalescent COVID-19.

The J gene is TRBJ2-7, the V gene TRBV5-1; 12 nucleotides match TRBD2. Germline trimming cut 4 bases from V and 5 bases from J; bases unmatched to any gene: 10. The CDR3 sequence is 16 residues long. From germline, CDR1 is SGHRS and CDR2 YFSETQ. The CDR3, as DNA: TGCGCCAGCAGCCCGCGGACTAGCGGGAACGACGACGAGCAGTACTTC. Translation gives CASSPRTSGNDDEQYF. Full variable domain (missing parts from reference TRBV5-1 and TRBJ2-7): KAGVTQTPRYLIKTRGQQVTLSCSPISGHRSVSWYQQTPGQGLQFLFEYFSETQRNKGNFPGRFSGRQFSNSRSEMNVSTLELGDSALYLCASSPRTSGNDDEQYFGPGTRLTVT.

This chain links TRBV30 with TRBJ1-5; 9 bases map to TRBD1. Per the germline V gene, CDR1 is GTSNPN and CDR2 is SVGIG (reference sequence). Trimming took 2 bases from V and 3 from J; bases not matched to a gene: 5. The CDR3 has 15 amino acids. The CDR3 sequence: CAWSNRGLYNQPQHF. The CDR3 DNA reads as TGTGCCTGGAGTAACAGGGGGCTTTACAATCAGCCCCAGCATTTT.

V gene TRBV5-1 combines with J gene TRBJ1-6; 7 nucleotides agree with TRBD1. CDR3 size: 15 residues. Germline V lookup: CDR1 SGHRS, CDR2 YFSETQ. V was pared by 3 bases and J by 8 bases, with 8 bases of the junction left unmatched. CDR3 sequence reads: CASSWASGTDSPLHF. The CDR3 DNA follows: TGCGCCAGCAGCTGGGCATCAGGGACAGATTCACCCCTCCACTTT.

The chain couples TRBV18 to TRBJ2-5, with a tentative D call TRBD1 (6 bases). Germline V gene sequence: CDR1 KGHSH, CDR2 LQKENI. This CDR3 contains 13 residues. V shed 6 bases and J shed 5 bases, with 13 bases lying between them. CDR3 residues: CASSLGQRETQYF. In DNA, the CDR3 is TGTGCCAGCTCCCTTGGACAGCGGGAGACCCAGTACTTC.

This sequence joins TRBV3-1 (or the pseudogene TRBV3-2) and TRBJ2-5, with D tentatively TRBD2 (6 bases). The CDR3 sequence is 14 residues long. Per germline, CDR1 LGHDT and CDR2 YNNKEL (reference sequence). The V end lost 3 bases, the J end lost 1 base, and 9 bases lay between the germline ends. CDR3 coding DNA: TGTGCCAGCAGCCATGGGACTTCCCAAGAGACCCAGTACTTC. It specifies CASSHGTSQETQYF.

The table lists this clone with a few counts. The CDR3 region has the DNA TGTGCCAGCGCGGACAGGCCCGACTATGGCTACACCTTC. Its protein is CASADRPDYGYTF. The rearrangement uses TRBV6-5 and TRBJ1-2; 7 bases agree with TRBD1. The V segment lost 8 bases and the J segment 3 bases; nucleotides outside the gene matches: 6. The germline V gene encodes CDR1 MNHEY and CDR2 SVGAGI. The CDR3 has 13 amino acids.

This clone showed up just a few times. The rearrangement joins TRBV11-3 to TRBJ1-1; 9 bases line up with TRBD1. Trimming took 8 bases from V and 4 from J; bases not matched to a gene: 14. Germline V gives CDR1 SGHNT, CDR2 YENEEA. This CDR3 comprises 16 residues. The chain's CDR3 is CASVWGTGNRGTEAFF. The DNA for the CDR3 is TGTGCCAGCGTATGGGGGACAGGGAACCGAGGCACTGAAGCTTTCTTT.

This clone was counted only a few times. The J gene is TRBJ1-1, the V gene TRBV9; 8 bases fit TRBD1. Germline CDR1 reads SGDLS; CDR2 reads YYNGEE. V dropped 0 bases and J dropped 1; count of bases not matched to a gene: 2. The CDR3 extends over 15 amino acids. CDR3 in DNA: TGTGCCAGCAGCGTAGGGGGGACAGGGAACACTGAAGCTTTCTTT. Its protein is CASSVGGTGNTEAFF. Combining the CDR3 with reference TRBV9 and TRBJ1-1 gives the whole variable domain DSGVTQTPKHLITATGQRVTLRCSPRSGDLSVYWYQQSLDQGLQFLIQYYNGEERAKGNILERFSAQQFPDLHSELNLSSLELGDSALYFCASSVGGTGNTEAFFGQGTRLTVV.

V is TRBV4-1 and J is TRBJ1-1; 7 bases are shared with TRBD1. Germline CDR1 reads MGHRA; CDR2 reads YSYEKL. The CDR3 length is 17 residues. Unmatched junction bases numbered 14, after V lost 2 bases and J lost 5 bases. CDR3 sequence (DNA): TGCGCCAGCAGCCAACAATACAAAGTGACAGGGAATACTGAAGCTTTCTTT. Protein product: CASSQQYKVTGNTEAFF.

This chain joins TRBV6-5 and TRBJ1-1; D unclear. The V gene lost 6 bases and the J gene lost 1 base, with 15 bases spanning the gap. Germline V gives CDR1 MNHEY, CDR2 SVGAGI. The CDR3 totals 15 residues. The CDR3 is CASRTLTTENTEAFF. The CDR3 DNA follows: TGTGCCAGCAGGACACTCACGACGGAGAACACTGAAGCTTTCTTT.

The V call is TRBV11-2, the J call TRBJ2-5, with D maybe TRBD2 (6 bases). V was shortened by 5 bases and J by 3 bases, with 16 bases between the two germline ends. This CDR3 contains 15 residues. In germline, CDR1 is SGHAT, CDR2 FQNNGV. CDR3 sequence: CASSLPMEGKETQYF. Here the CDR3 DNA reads TGTGCCAGCAGCCTACCTATGGAGGGAAAAGAGACCCAGTACTTC.

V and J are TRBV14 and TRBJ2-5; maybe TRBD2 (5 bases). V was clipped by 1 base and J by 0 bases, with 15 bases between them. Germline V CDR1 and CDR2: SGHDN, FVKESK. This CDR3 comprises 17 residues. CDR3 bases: TGTGCCAGCAGCCAAGGTCAAGCGGCCTTGTACCAAGAGACCCAGTACTTC. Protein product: CASSQGQAALYQETQYF. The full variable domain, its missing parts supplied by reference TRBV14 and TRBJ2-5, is EAGVTQFPSHSVIEKGQTVTLRCDPISGHDNLYWYRRVMGKEIKFLLHFVKESKQDESGMPNNRFLAERTGGTYSTLKVQPAELEDSGVYFCASSQGQAALYQETQYFGPGTRLLVL.

CDR3 DNA: TGCGCCAGCAGCTTGGCTCCAGGGGGCGAGGACGAGCAGTACTTC. Translation gives CASSLAPGGEDEQYF. The chain is built from TRBV5-1 and TRBJ2-7; 8 bases align to TRBD1. There are 15 residues in the CDR3. CDR1 and CDR2 from the germline V gene are SGHRS and YFSETQ. Trimming took 0 bases from V and 5 from J; bases not matched to a gene: 7. Filled out from reference TRBV5-1 and TRBJ2-7, the complete variable domain reads KAGVTQTPRYLIKTRGQQVTLSCSPISGHRSVSWYQQTPGQGLQFLFEYFSETQRNKGNFPGRFSGRQFSNSRSEMNVSTLELGDSALYLCASSLAPGGEDEQYFGPGTRLTVT.

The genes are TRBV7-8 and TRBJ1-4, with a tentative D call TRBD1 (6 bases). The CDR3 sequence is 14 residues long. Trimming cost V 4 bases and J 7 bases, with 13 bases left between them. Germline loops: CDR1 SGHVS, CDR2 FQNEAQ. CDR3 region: CASSSAGVGEKLFF. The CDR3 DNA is TGTGCCAGCAGCTCCGCAGGGGTGGGTGAAAAACTGTTTTTT.

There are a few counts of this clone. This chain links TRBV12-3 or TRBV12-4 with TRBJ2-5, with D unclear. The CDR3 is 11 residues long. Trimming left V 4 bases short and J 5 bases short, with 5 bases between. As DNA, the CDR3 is TGTGCCAGCAGTTCCGGGGAGACCCAGTACTTC. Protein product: CASSSGETQYF.

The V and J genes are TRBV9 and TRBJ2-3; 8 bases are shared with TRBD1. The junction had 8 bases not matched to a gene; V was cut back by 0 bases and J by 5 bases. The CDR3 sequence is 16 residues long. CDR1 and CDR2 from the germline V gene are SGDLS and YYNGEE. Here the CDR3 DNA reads TGTGCCAGCAGCGTAGCCGCAGGGGGCTTCGTAGATACGCAGTATTTT. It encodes CASSVAAGGFVDTQYF.

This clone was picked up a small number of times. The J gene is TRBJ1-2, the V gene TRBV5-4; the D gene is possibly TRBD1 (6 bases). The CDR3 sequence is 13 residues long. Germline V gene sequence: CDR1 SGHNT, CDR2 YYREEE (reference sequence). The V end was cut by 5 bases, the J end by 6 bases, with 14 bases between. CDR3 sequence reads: CASSPIRGHGYTF. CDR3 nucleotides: TGTGCCAGCAGTCCGATCAGGGGACATGGCTACACCTTC.

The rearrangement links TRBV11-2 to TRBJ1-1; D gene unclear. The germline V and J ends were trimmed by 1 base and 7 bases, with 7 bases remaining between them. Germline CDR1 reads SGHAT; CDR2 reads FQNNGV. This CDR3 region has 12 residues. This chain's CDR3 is CASSLAQNEAFF. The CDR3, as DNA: TGTGCCAGCAGCTTAGCTCAGAATGAAGCTTTCTTT.

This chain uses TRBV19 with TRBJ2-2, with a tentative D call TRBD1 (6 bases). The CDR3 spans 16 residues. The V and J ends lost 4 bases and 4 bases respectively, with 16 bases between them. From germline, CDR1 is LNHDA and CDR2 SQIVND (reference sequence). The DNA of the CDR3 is TGTGCCAGTAGTAAAACAGGGATACGTCCCACCGGGGAGCTGTTTTTT. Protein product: CASSKTGIRPTGELFF.